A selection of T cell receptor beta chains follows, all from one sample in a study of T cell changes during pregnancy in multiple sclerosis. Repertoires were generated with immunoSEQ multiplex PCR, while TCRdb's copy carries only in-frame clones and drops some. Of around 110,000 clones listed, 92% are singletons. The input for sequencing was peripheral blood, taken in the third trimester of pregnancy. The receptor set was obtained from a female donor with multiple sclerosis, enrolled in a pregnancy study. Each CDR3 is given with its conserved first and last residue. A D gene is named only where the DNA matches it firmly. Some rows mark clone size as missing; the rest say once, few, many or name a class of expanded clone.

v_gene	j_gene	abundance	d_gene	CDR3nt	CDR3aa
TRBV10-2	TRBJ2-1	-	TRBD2	TGCGCCAGCAGTGAGTCTAGGGCTTCCTCGCGGGAGGGCCTAAACAATGAGCAGTTCTTC	CASSESRASSREGLNNEQFF
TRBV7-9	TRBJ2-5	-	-	TGTGCCAGCAGCTTTACAGCCCAAGAGACCCAGTACTTC	CASSFTAQETQYF
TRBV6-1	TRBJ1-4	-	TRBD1	TGTGCCAGCAGTCCGGGACAGTTTAATGAAAAACTGTTTTTT	CASSPGQFNEKLFF
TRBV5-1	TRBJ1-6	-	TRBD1	TGCGCCAGCAGCCCGGGACAGGGTTTATATAATTCACCCCTCCACTTT	CASSPGQGLYNSPLHF
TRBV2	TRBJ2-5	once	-	TGTGCCAGCAGTGAAGTGGGACTGTTCCAAGAGACCCAGTACTTC	CASSEVGLFQETQYF
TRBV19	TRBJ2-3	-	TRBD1	TGTGCCAGTAGGGACAGGCCTCGCACAGATACGCAGTATTTT	CASRDRPRTDTQYF
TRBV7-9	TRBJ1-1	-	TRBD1	TGTGCCAGCAGCTTAGGACAGGGGTGGAACCCTGAAGCTTTCTTT	CASSLGQGWNPEAFF
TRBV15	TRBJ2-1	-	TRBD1	TGTGCCACCAGCACGGACAGGGTCCATGAGCAGTTCTTC	CATSTDRVHEQFF
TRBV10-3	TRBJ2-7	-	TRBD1	TGTGCCATCAGCGGTGGAGGACAGGGGGAGGCTTACGAGCAGTACTTC	CAISGGGQGEAYEQYF
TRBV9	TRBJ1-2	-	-	TGTGCCAGCAGCGTAGAGCTCTATGGCTACACCTTC	CASSVELYGYTF
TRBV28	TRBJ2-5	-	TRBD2	TGTGCCAGCAGTTTATCAATAGCGGGAGGCCTCCAAGAGACCCAGTACTTC	CASSLSIAGGLQETQYF
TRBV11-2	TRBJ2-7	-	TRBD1	TGTGCCAGCAGCCGCGGACAGGGTAGATCCTACGAGCAGTACTTC	CASSRGQGRSYEQYF
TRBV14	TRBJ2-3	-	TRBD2	TGTGCCAGCAGCCAACTAGCGGGGCGCACAGATACGCAGTATTTT	CASSQLAGRTDTQYF
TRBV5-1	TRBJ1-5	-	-	TGCGCCAGCAGCTTGGACGGGAATAGCAATCAGCCCCAGCATTTT	CASSLDGNSNQPQHF
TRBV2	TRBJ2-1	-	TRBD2	TGTGCCAGCTCCAAAGCGGGAGCGAGGAATGAGCAGTTCTTC	CASSKAGARNEQFF
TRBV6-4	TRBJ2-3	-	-	TGTGCCAGCAGTTTGGAGGGTGGCAGGGCCGGTACGCAGTATTTT	CASSLEGGRAGTQYF
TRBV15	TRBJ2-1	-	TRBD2	TGTGCCGTCCAACCCACTAGCGGGGGATACAATGAGCAGTTCTTC	CAVQPTSGGYNEQFF
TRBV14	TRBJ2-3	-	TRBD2	TGTGCCAGCAGCCAAGAGAAAGGGCACCGTAGCGGGAGCCAAGCAGATACGCAGTATTTT	CASSQEKGHRSGSQADTQYF